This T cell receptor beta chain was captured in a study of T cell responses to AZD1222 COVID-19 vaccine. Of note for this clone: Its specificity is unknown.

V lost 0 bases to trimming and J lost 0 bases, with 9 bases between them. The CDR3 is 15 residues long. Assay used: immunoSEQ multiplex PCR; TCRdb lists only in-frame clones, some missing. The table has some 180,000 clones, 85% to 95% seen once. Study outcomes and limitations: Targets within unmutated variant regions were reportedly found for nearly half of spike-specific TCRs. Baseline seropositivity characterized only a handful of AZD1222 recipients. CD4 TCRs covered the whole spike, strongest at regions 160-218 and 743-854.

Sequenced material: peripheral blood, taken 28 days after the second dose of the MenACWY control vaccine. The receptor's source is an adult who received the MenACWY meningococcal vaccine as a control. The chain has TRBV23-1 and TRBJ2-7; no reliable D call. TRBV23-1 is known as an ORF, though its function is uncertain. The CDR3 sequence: CASSQSCPNSYEQYF. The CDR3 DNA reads TGCGCCAGCAGTCAATCATGTCCAAACTCCTACGAGCAGTACTTC.